This T cell receptor (beta chain) emerged from a study of blood T cell repertoires in COVID-19. About the research overall: From T cells, B-cell-depleted T cells, or PBMCs came the material, which was cDNA or gDNA.

Repertoires were generated with immunoSEQ multiplex PCR, while TCRdb's copy carries only in-frame clones and drops some. Of some 220,000 clones listed, more than 65% are singletons. This CDR3 contains 14 residues. Per germline, CDR1 SGHNT and CDR2 YYREEE (reference sequence). V shed 2 bases and J 5 bases; nucleotides not matched to a gene: 3. The chain employs TRBV5-4 and TRBJ1-4, with 7 nucleotides matching TRBD1. The source is a man aged 45-65 years with active or convalescent COVID-19. Sample: peripheral blood. The CDR3 loop reads CASSLQGKNEKLFF. DNA of the CDR3: TGTGCCAGCAGCTTACAGGGGAAGAATGAAAAACTGTTTTTT.